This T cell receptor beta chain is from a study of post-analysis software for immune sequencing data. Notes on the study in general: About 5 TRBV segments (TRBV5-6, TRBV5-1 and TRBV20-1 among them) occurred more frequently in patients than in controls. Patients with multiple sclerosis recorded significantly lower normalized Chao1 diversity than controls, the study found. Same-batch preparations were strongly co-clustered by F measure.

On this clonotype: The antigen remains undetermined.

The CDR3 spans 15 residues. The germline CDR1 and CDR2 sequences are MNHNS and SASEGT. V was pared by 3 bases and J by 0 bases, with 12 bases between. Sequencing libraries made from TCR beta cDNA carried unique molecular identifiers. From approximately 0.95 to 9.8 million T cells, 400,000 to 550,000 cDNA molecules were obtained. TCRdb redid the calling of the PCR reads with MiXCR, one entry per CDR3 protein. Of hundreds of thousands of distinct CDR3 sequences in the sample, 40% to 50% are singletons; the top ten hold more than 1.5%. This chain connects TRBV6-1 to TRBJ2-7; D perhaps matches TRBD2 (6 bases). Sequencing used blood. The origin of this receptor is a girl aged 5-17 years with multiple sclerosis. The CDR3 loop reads CASSEEGHISYEQYF. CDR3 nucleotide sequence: TGTGCCAGCAGTGAGGAGGGGCATATCTCCTACGAGCAGTACTTC.